This T cell receptor beta chain was retrieved from a study of tumor-infiltrating lymphocytes in localized non-small cell lung cancer. The CDR3 length is 13 residues. The V and J ends lost 4 bases and 5 bases respectively, with 9 bases between them. Germline assignment: CDR1 WNHNN and CDR2 SYGVQD (reference sequence). Data came from immunoSEQ multiplex PCR; TCRdb stores just in-frame clones and leaves some out. This table holds 23,000 or so clones, around 62% found once. About this clone itself: Its matching antigen is unknown.

Findings and caveats of the study: Tumor T-cell fraction from TCR sequencing was not associated with recurrence-free survival (p = 0.61). Available tissue quantity limited TCR sequencing to a patient subset. Technical variation could not be separated from intratumor heterogeneity here.

The sequenced sample consisted of lung tumor tissue. This sequence joins TRBV10-1 and TRBJ2-1; no firm D call. The clonotype originates from a human donor with non-small cell lung cancer. The chain's CDR3 is CASSAQYNNEQFF. In DNA form, the CDR3 reads TGCGCCAGCAGTGCACAATACAACAATGAGCAGTTCTTC.